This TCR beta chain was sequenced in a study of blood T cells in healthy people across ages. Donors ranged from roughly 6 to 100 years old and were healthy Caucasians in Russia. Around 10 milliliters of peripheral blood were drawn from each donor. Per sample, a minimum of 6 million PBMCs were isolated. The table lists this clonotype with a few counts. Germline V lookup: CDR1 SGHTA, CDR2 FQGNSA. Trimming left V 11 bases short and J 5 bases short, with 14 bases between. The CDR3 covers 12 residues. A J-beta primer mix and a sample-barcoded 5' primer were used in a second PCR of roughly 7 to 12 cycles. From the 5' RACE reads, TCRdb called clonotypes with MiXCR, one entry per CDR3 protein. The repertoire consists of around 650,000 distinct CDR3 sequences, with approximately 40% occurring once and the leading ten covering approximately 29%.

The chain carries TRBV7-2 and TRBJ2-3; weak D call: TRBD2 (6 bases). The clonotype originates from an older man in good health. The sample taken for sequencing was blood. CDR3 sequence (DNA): TGTGCCTGCGGCCGGCGGGGAGATACGCAGTATTTT. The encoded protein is CACGRRGDTQYF.